This passage covers 25 T cell receptor beta chains from one sample sequenced in a study of siplizumab effects on memory and regulatory T cells. Generated by immunoSEQ multiplex PCR, the TCRdb table keeps only in-frame clones and is missing some. Among roughly 120,000 clones listed, roughly 92% were seen once. The sequenced material came from CD4+ T cells sorted from blood. All receptors come from a human donor in good health.

This clone was counted once. The rearrangement uses TRBV7-3 and TRBJ2-7, with 12 bases lining up with TRBD1. V was pared by 1 base and J by 6 bases, with 4 bases of the junction left unmatched. The CDR3 runs to 15 residues. The germline CDR1 and CDR2 sequences are SGHTA and FQGTGA. In DNA, the CDR3 is TGTGCCAGCAGCTTAAACGGGACAGGGGGCGCCGAGCAGTACTTC. It is translated as CASSLNGTGGAEQYF.

This sequence joins TRBV5-1 and TRBJ2-7; 8 nucleotides align to TRBD2. The CDR3 sequence is 18 residues long. V was clipped by 2 bases and J by 0 bases; unmatched bases: 13. CDR1 and CDR2 from the germline V gene are SGHRS and YFSETQ. CDR3 in DNA: TGCGCCAGCAGCTTTCATCCGCTCGCGCGGGAGGACTCCTACGAGCAGTACTTC. Translating gives CASSFHPLAREDSYEQYF.

This clone was found a few times. The same CDR3 arises from other DNA sequences in this sample as well. This chain links TRBV2 with TRBJ2-7, with D uncertain. From germline, CDR1 is SNHLY and CDR2 FYNNEI. Trimming took 5 bases from V and 3 from J, leaving 5 bases between them. CDR3 length: 11 residues. The CDR3 sequence: CASSPIYEQYF. Written as DNA, the CDR3 is TGTGCCAGCAGTCCGATCTACGAGCAGTACTTC.

The chain combines TRBV7-9 with TRBJ1-1; D might be TRBD1 (6 bases). The CDR3 totals 12 residues. Germline CDR1 reads SEHNR; CDR2 reads FQNEAQ (reference sequence). With 1 base removed from V and 8 bases from J, the gap between germline ends came to 8 bases. For the CDR3, the DNA is TGTGCCAGCAGCTTAGAGGACAGAGAAGCTTTCTTT. Its protein product is CASSLEDREAFF.

The chain joins TRBV28 to TRBJ2-5; D is perhaps TRBD2 (5 bases). The CDR3 runs 15 residues. Trimming pared 4 bases from V and 3 bases from J, leaving 15 bases between. Germline values: CDR1 MDHEN, CDR2 SYDVKM. The CDR3 reads CASSYGAVREETQYF. CDR3 DNA sequence: TGTGCCAGCAGTTATGGAGCGGTGAGGGAAGAGACCCAGTACTTC.

The rearrangement joins TRBV18 to TRBJ2-1, with 8 bases identical to TRBD2. The CDR3 runs to 15 residues. V shed 3 bases, J shed 12 bases, and the junction held 13 bases outside the gene matches. Germline V CDR1 and CDR2: KGHSH, LQKENI. This CDR3 is CASSPVSGTPLGQFF. The CDR3, as DNA: TGTGCCAGCTCACCTGTTAGCGGGACGCCTCTTGGGCAGTTCTTC.

The chain carries TRBV28 and TRBJ2-3; tentatively, D is TRBD1 (6 bases). Germline lookup yields CDR1 MDHEN and CDR2 SYDVKM. V dropped 6 bases and J dropped 6 bases, with 16 bases sitting between them. The CDR3 is 14 residues long. The CDR3 nucleotides read TGTGCCAGCAGCCACAGGGTAGGGGCGGATACGCAGTATTTT. It specifies CASSHRVGADTQYF. Based on the CDR3 plus reference TRBV28 and TRBJ2-3, the full variable domain is DVKVTQSSRYLVKRTGEKVFLECVQDMDHENMFWYRQDPGLGLRLIYFSYDVKMKEKGDIPEGYSVSREKKERFSLILESASTNQTSMYLCASSHRVGADTQYFGPGTRLTVL.

In regard to this clone: Compared with germline, one end of the junction differs, possibly owing to a read error. The chain joins TRBV20-1 to TRBJ2-5; 9 bases match TRBD2. The J call may be mistaken, given a closer DNA end match to TRBJ2-7. The CDR3 is 11 residues long. The germline CDR1 and CDR2 sequences are DFQATT and SNEGSKA (reference sequence). The CDR3 coding sequence is TGCAGCGCTAGCGGGGACTACGAGCAGTACTTC. Translation gives CSASGDYEQYF.

The V and J genes are TRBV19 and TRBJ1-3; 8 positions match TRBD1. The CDR3 has 16 residues. CDR1 and CDR2 from the germline V gene are LNHDA and SQIVND (reference sequence). Losses at the gene ends were 1 base for V and 0 bases for J; bases not matched to a gene: 2. The CDR3 DNA is TGTGCCAGTAGTATAGGGACAGGGATCTCTGGAAACACCATATATTTT. Translated, it gives CASSIGTGISGNTIYF.

The rearrangement uses TRBV9 and TRBJ2-3; 14 nucleotides line up with TRBD2. This CDR3 is built from 16 residues. CDR1 is SGDLS and CDR2 is YYNGEE in the germline V gene. J gave up 4 bases and V 4 bases, and 5 bases lay outside the gene matches. CDR3 sequence: CASSSGTSGSSDTQYF. In nucleotides, the CDR3 is TGTGCCAGCAGCTCAGGGACTAGCGGGAGCTCAGATACGCAGTATTTT.

This rearrangement joins TRBV5-1 to TRBJ2-2; 9 bases are shared with TRBD2. J was trimmed by 4 bases and V by 0 bases; bases with no gene match: 10. The CDR3 loop spans 18 amino acids. Per the germline V gene, CDR1 is SGHRS and CDR2 is YFSETQ. DNA for the CDR3: TGCGCCAGCAGCTTGGGTAGCGGGGGTTACCCCCCCACCGGGGAGCTGTTTTTT. It is translated as CASSLGSGGYPPTGELFF.

The genes are TRBV10-3 and TRBJ1-5; D is uncertain. The CDR3 contains 14 residues. Germline CDR1 is ENHRY and CDR2 is SYGVKD. V gave up 6 bases and J gave up 4 bases, with 13 bases separating them. CDR3 bases: TGTGCCATCAGCCGCGAAGACCTAAATCAGCCCCAGCATTTT. Translated: CAISREDLNQPQHF.

V and J are TRBV27 and TRBJ2-3, with 8 bases aligning to TRBD1. This CDR3 comprises 12 residues. Germline V CDR1 and CDR2: MNHEY, SMNVEV (reference sequence). The J segment lost 8 bases and the V segment lost 8 bases, leaving 6 bases of the junction unmatched. In DNA, the CDR3 is TGTGCCAGCCGGCAGGGGGCGGGTACGCAGTATTTT. This translates into CASRQGAGTQYF.

The CDR3 loop reads CASGLFLDRGETQYF. In nucleotides, the CDR3 is TGTGCTAGTGGTTTGTTTCTGGACCGTGGGGAGACCCAGTACTTC. V is TRBV12-5 and J is TRBJ2-5; no reliable D call. The CDR3 is 15 amino acids. Per germline, CDR1 LGHNT and CDR2 FRNRAP. Trimming left V 2 bases short and J 5 bases short, with 15 bases between.

The rearrangement joins TRBV19 to TRBJ1-5; D is unresolved. The CDR3 consists of 14 residues. Per germline, CDR1 LNHDA and CDR2 SQIVND (reference sequence). V was clipped by 7 bases and J by 4 bases, with 14 bases between them. Written as DNA, the CDR3 is TGTGCCAGTACCTCTGGAAAAAAAAATCAGCCCCAGCATTTT. Translation: CASTSGKKNQPQHF.

This chain connects TRBV4-2 to TRBJ1-4; D remains unclear. Germline assignment: CDR1 LGHNA and CDR2 YNFKEQ. V shed 0 bases and J shed 0 bases, with 8 bases lying between them. CDR3 length: 16 amino acids. CDR3 in DNA: TGTGCCAGCAGCCAAGATCAAAGGGCAACTAATGAAAAACTGTTTTTT. Protein product: CASSQDQRATNEKLFF.

The V call is TRBV7-9, the J call TRBJ1-2; D call uncertain. CDR3 size: 14 residues. The ends were cut back, 3 bases at V and 4 bases at J, with 12 bases in the middle. Germline V gene lookup returns CDR1 SEHNR and CDR2 FQNEAQ (reference sequence). CDR3 in DNA: TGTGCCAGCAGCTTCGCTGGTGGTGGCTATGGCTACACCTTC. It translates to CASSFAGGGYGYTF.

The CDR3, as DNA: TGTGCCAGCAGCTTAGTTGACAGGGCTGGAAACACCATATATTTT. This codes for CASSLVDRAGNTIYF. V usage is TRBV7-9 and J usage is TRBJ1-3, with 7 bases lining up with TRBD1. J gave up 2 bases and V 1 base, and 2 bases lay outside the gene matches. The CDR3 is made up of 15 amino acids. CDR1 is SEHNR, CDR2 FQNEAQ, per germline (reference sequence).

The chain couples TRBV30 to TRBJ2-7; D possibly corresponds to TRBD1 (6 bases). This CDR3 has 13 residues. The germline V and J ends were trimmed by 2 bases and 2 bases, with 10 bases remaining between them. The germline gives CDR1 GTSNPN, CDR2 SVGIG (reference sequence). In DNA, the CDR3 is TGTGCCTGGAGTTTACAGGGCGCCTACGAGCAGTACTTC. It encodes CAWSLQGAYEQYF.

The V call is TRBV6-1, the J call TRBJ1-5; D remains unclear. CDR3 length equals 15 residues. Germline V gives CDR1 MNHNS, CDR2 SASEGT. Trimming took off 7 bases at V and 0 bases at J, with 13 bases between the two ends. The CDR3 region has the DNA TGTGCCAGCAATACGCTACTCCTTAGCAATCAGCCCCAGCATTTT. Translating it yields CASNTLLLSNQPQHF.

The chain links TRBV9 to TRBJ1-4; D might be TRBD1 (5 bases). CDR1 and CDR2 (germline): SGDLS, YYNGEE. Between the trimmed V and J ends, which lost 0 bases and 0 bases, there was a span of 9 bases. The CDR3 consists of 16 residues. Here the CDR3 DNA reads TGTGCCAGCAGCGTAGGGACGGGGGCAACTAATGAAAAACTGTTTTTT. This translates into CASSVGTGATNEKLFF.

The V and J genes are TRBV15 and TRBJ2-4; D not certain. The CDR3 totals 12 residues. Between the trimmed V and J ends, which lost 5 bases and 8 bases, there was a span of 10 bases. Germline values: CDR1 LNHNV, CDR2 YYDKDF (reference sequence). CDR3 sequence reads: CATSGFLDIQYF. The CDR3 DNA sequence: TGTGCCACCAGCGGATTTTTGGACATTCAGTACTTC.

The rearrangement joins TRBV4-1 to TRBJ2-5; 11 positions agree with TRBD2. This CDR3 is built from 16 residues. The germline V gene has CDR1 MGHRA and CDR2 YSYEKL. The J segment lost 4 bases and the V segment lost 1 base, leaving 5 bases of the junction unmatched. CDR3 nucleotide sequence: TGCGCCAGCAGCCAAGTTCCACTAGCGGGAGTAGAGACCCAGTACTTC. It is translated as CASSQVPLAGVETQYF.

The chain recombines TRBV19 with TRBJ1-1; the match to TRBD1 covers 9 bases. Trimming removed 7 bases from V and 5 bases from J; junction bases left unmatched: 8. Germline V gene lookup returns CDR1 LNHDA and CDR2 SQIVND (reference sequence). The CDR3 covers 14 residues. DNA of the CDR3: TGTGCCAGTATCCCCACAGGGGGCCGGACTGAAGCTTTCTTT. This translates into CASIPTGGRTEAFF.

The gene calls are TRBV2 and TRBJ2-7, with D perhaps matching TRBD1 (6 bases). The CDR3 length is 15 residues. Germline-derived CDR1 and CDR2 are SNHLY and FYNNEI. Trimming took off 3 bases at V and 1 base at J, with 13 bases between the two ends. CDR3 sequence (DNA): TGTGCCAGCAGTGAGAGGTTAGGGGGATCCTACGAGCAGTACTTC. Protein product: CASSERLGGSYEQYF.